This record covers a single T cell receptor (beta chain). Its target is unknown. The data are from a study of T cell responses to AZD1222 COVID-19 vaccine. Points from the study as a whole: Only five to seven AZD1222 recipients were seropositive at baseline. Increases in Spike-specific TCR breadth and depth were seen after two AZD1222 doses. It should be noted that donors were predominantly white British and more often female, and clonal diversity was possibly underestimated.

Germline V gene sequence: CDR1 WNHNN, CDR2 SYGVQD (reference sequence). The germline V and J ends were trimmed by 1 base and 1 base, with 13 bases remaining between them. The CDR3 covers 17 residues. Repertoires were generated with immunoSEQ multiplex PCR, while TCRdb's copy carries only in-frame clones and drops some. This table holds around 120,000 clones, roughly 87% found once. The chain has TRBV10-1 and TRBJ2-2; perhaps D is TRBD1 or TRBD2 (7 bases each). The sequence came from an adult who received the AZD1222 COVID-19 vaccine. The source material was peripheral blood, sampled 28 days after the second AZD1222 dose. CDR3 region: CASSEWGQRENTGELFF. CDR3 nucleotide sequence: TGCGCCAGCAGTGAGTGGGGACAGCGGGAGAACACCGGGGAGCTGTTTTTT.